The 19 T cell receptor beta chains below come from one sample, sequenced in a study of blood T cells in healthy people across ages (dated by TCRdb to the mid-2010s). The library came from 5' RACE. For sequencing, an Illumina HiSeq 2500 was employed. The second PCR ran for about 6 to 11 cycles and used a J-beta primer mix along with a sample-barcoded 5' primer. TCRdb passed the public sequencing reads through fastp at Q25 and MiXCR, retaining productive beta sequences. Records with the same CDR3 protein are collapsed into one entry carrying the most frequent genes and DNA. The table for this sample lists 750,000 to 950,000 distinct CDR3 sequences; 25% to 30% of them were counted only once. Clones ranked in the top ten supply approximately 2.9% of the sample. The same sample was also studied in work on T cells of mothers and their children.

Sequencing was done on a sample of blood. The receptors derive from a boy younger than 18 in good health.

The chain employs TRBV2 and TRBJ2-1; D possibly uses TRBD1 or TRBD2 (5 bases each). Per the germline V gene, CDR1 is SNHLY and CDR2 is FYNNEI. The length of the CDR3 is 15 residues. V lost 7 bases and J lost 5, with 18 bases in between. The CDR3 loop is CASKRGLTDNNEQFF. CDR3 DNA sequence: TGTGCCAGCAAGAGGGGCCTAACTGACAACAATGAGCAGTTCTTC.

This clonotype was counted ten times or more. The rearrangement joins TRBV5-1 to TRBJ2-5; the match to TRBD2 covers 8 bases. J was trimmed by 5 bases and V by 7 bases; bases with no gene match: 7. Germline CDR1 is SGHRS and CDR2 is YFSETQ. The CDR3 length is 13 residues. This chain's CDR3 is CASSPGTRETQYF. Written as DNA, the CDR3 is TGCGCCAGCTCGCCGGGGACTAGGGAGACCCAGTACTTC.

This clonotype appeared once. This chain joins TRBV29-1 and TRBJ2-1; maybe TRBD2 (6 bases). Trimming pared 7 bases from V and 2 bases from J, leaving 21 bases between. The CDR3 loop spans 16 amino acids. The germline V gene has CDR1 SQVTM and CDR2 ANQGSEA. The chain's CDR3 is CSAPARGGSTYNEQFF. The CDR3 region has the DNA TGCAGCGCCCCCGCCCGTGGGGGGAGTACCTACAATGAGCAGTTCTTC.

This clonotype was found a few times. This chain joins TRBV7-9 and TRBJ2-7; the match to TRBD2 covers 10 bases. The germline V gene has CDR1 SEHNR and CDR2 FQNEAQ (reference sequence). The V and J ends lost 8 bases and 4 bases, in that order; junction bases with no gene match: 11. This CDR3 region has 15 residues. The CDR3 DNA reads TGTGCCAGCTCTGCCCCCAGCGGGGGGGCTTACGAGCAGTACTTC. Translated, it gives CASSAPSGGAYEQYF.

This clonotype was observed at least ten times. Sequence at one end of the junction differs from germline and may be a read error. V gene TRBV12-3 or TRBV12-4 combines with J gene TRBJ2-5; no firm D call. The CDR3 is 13 residues long. The CDR3 is CASRLDARETQYF. The CDR3, as DNA: TGTGCCAGCAGATTAGATGCGCGAGAGACCCAGTACTTC.

About this clonotype: A junction end diverges from the germline sequence, so it may reflect a read error. The rearrangement joins TRBV6-2 or TRBV6-3 to TRBJ2-7; tentatively, D is TRBD1 (6 bases). The CDR3 has 13 residues. CDR1 and CDR2 (germline): MNHEY, SVGEGT. The CDR3, as DNA: TGTGTCAGCAGTTACTCACAGGGTGGAGAGCAGTACTTC. Amino acids: CVSSYSQGGEQYF.

This clonotype came up a few times. The J gene is TRBJ1-5, the V gene TRBV4-1; D not resolved. The CDR3 loop spans 15 amino acids. CDR1 and CDR2 (germline): MGHRA, YSYEKL. V dropped 0 bases and J dropped 3 bases, with 9 bases sitting between them. The CDR3 protein is CASSQETVFNQPQHF. The CDR3 DNA is TGCGCCAGCAGCCAAGAAACAGTCTTCAATCAGCCCCAGCATTTT.

This clonotype was detected a few times. The rearrangement joins TRBV20-1 to TRBJ1-3; 8 bases agree with TRBD1. V gave up 6 bases and J gave up 2 bases; unmatched junction bases: 6. The CDR3 consists of 14 residues. Germline V gives CDR1 DFQATT, CDR2 SNEGSKA (reference sequence). The CDR3 sequence is CSARTGFAGNTIYF. The CDR3 DNA reads TGCAGTGCCAGGACAGGGTTTGCTGGAAACACCATATATTTT.

This chain links TRBV10-2 with TRBJ2-1; D gene uncertain. This CDR3 region has 14 residues. Germline loops: CDR1 WSHSY, CDR2 SAAADI. V was pared by 0 bases and J by 0 bases, with 3 bases between. CDR3: CASSESSSYNEQFF. CDR3 DNA: TGCGCCAGCAGTGAGTCTAGCTCCTACAATGAGCAGTTCTTC.

In this sample, this clonotype turned up a few times. The V and J genes are TRBV2 and TRBJ2-2; 7 nucleotides align to TRBD1. The CDR3 has 15 amino acids. The germline V gene has CDR1 SNHLY and CDR2 FYNNEI. With 4 bases clipped from V and 0 bases from J, the junction kept 2 bases outside the gene matches. For the CDR3, the DNA is TGTGCCAGCAGTGGACAGGGATCGAACACCGGGGAGCTGTTTTTT. It specifies CASSGQGSNTGELFF.

The chain uses TRBV6-6 and TRBJ2-7; the match to TRBD2 covers 7 bases. The J call is uncertain, as TRBJ2-1 better fits the DNA end. The CDR3 runs to 13 residues. Germline loops: CDR1 MNHNY, CDR2 SVGAGI (reference sequence). CDR3 residues: CASSVTSRNEQFF. The CDR3 DNA is TGTGCCAGCAGCGTGACTAGCAGGAATGAGCAGTTCTTC.

The chain has TRBV18 and TRBJ1-5; D might be TRBD1 (6 bases). Germline CDR1 and CDR2: KGHSH and LQKENI. V was clipped by 4 bases and J by 2 bases, with 15 bases between them. This CDR3 is built from 16 residues. CDR3 in amino acids: CASSLMGGLGNQPQHF. CDR3 bases: TGTGCCAGCTCACTCATGGGGGGCTTGGGCAATCAGCCCCAGCATTTT.

This clonotype has just a few counts. The chain combines TRBV2 with TRBJ1-2, with D uncertain. Trimming removed 4 bases from V and 4 bases from J, with 10 bases in between. Germline loops: CDR1 SNHLY, CDR2 FYNNEI. The CDR3 is made up of 13 amino acids. This CDR3 reads CASSGSSGYGYTF. The CDR3 DNA reads as TGTGCCAGCAGTGGTTCGTCGGGCTATGGCTACACCTTC.

This clonotype was seen a few times. Written as DNA, the CDR3 is TGTGCCAGCAGCACCCCCGGGCGGGACTACGAGCAGTACTTC. This gives the protein CASSTPGRDYEQYF. The chain combines TRBV9 with TRBJ2-7, with D maybe TRBD2 (6 bases). The CDR3 covers 14 residues. Germline CDR1 is SGDLS and CDR2 is YYNGEE. Trimming removed 4 bases from V and 3 bases from J, with 14 bases in between. The whole variable domain, filled in from reference TRBV9 and TRBJ2-7, reads DSGVTQTPKHLITATGQRVTLRCSPRSGDLSVYWYQQSLDQGLQFLIQYYNGEERAKGNILERFSAQQFPDLHSELNLSSLELGDSALYFCASSTPGRDYEQYFGPGTRLTVT.

The chain couples TRBV20-1 to TRBJ2-5; the D gene is possibly TRBD2 (6 bases). The DNA end is a closer match to TRBJ2-7, so the J assignment may be wrong. This CDR3 has 14 amino acids. CDR1 is DFQATT, CDR2 SNEGSKA, per germline (reference sequence). The CDR3 DNA reads as TGCAGTGCGGCCGGGACTCACCCCTCCTACGAGCAGTACTTC. This encodes CSAAGTHPSYEQYF.

This clonotype was observed a handful of times. The rearrangement uses TRBV2 and TRBJ2-5; D perhaps matches TRBD2 (5 bases). Gene TRBJ2-1 matches the end of the DNA better, so the J call may be wrong. Germline CDR1 is SNHLY and CDR2 is FYNNEI. The CDR3 runs to 11 residues. The CDR3 here is CASSVSVEQFF. CDR3 nucleotides: TGTGCCAGCAGTGTTAGCGTCGAGCAGTTCTTC.

The chain employs TRBV3-1 and TRBJ2-5; D gene ambiguous. CDR1 LGHDT and CDR2 YNNKEL come from the germline V gene (reference sequence). This CDR3 region has 13 residues. The V gene lost 4 bases and the J gene lost 1 base, with 7 bases spanning the gap. The CDR3 DNA reads TGTGCCAGCAGCCCGATATCCCAAGAGACCCAGTACTTC. It is translated as CASSPISQETQYF.

The chain employs TRBV10-3 and TRBJ2-7; D assignment may be TRBD1 or TRBD2 (5 bases each). This CDR3 has 13 residues. The germline V gene encodes CDR1 ENHRY and CDR2 SYGVKD. The V end was cut by 4 bases, the J end by 2 bases, with 9 bases between. The CDR3 nucleotides read TGTGCCATCAGTGGGGACGGGGCCTACGAGCAGTACTTC. Amino acids: CAISGDGAYEQYF.

This clonotype was found once. J is TRBJ2-7 and V is TRBV15, with unresolved D. CDR1 is LNHNV and CDR2 is YYDKDF in the germline V gene (reference sequence). Trimming pared 4 bases from V and 3 bases from J, leaving 10 bases between. This CDR3 is built from 13 residues. The CDR3 spells CATSKAAYYEQYF. In DNA form, the CDR3 reads TGTGCCACCAGCAAAGCAGCTTACTACGAGCAGTACTTC.